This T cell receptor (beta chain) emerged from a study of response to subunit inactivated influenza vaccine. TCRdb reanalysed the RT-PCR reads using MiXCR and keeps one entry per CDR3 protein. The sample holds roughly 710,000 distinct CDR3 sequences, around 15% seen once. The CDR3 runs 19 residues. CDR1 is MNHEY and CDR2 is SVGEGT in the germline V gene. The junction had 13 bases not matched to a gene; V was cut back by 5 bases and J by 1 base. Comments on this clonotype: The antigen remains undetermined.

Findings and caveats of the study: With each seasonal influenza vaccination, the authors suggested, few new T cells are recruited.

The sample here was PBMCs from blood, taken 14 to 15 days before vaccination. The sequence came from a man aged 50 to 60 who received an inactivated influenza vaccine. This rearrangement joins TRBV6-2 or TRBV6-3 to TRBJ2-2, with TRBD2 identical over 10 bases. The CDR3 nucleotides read TGTGCCAGCAGTAGACCGGGACTAGCGAAAACTAGGAACACCGGGGAGCTGTTTTTT. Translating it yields CASSRPGLAKTRNTGELFF.